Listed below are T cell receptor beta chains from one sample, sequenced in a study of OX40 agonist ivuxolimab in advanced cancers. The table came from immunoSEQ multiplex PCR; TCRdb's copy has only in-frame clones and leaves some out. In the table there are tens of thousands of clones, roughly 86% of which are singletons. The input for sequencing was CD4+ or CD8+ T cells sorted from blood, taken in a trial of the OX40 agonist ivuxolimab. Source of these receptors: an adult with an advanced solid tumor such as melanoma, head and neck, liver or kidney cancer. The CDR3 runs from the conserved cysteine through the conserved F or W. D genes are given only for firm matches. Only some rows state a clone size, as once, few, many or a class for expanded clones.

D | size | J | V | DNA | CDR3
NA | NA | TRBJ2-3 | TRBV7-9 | TGTGCCAGCAGCGAGGCCAGGACTAGCACAGATACGCAGTATTTT | CASSEARTSTDTQYF
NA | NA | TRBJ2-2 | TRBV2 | TGTGCCAGCAGTGTAGAATCCTCGGCCACCGGGGAGCTGTTTTTT | CASSVESSATGELFF
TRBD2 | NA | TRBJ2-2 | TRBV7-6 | TGTGCCAGCAGCTCCGGGACTAGCGGGAACACCGGGGAGCTGTTTTTT | CASSSGTSGNTGELFF
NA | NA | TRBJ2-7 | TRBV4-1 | TGCGCCAGCAGCCAAGAAACTCCGGCGAAGCAGTACTTC | CASSQETPAKQYF
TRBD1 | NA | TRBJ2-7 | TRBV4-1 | TGCGCCAGCAGCCAATGGGGGACAGGCAACTCCTACGAGCAGTACTTC | CASSQWGTGNSYEQYF
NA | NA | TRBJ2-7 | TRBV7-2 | TGTGCCAGCAGCTTAGGGTCAGGGCCTTCCTACGAGCAGTACTTC | CASSLGSGPSYEQYF
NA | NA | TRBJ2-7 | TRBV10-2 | TGCGCCAGCAGTGAGGACTACGAGCAGTACTTC | CASSEDYEQYF
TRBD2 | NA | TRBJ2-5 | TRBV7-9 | TGTGCCAGCGTTTCCTCGGGGGGAAGGGAGACCCAGTACTTC | CASVSSGGRETQYF
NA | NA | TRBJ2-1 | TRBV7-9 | TGTGCCAGCAGCTTAGAGGGAGGGGGCCACAATGAGCAGTTCTTC | CASSLEGGGHNEQFF
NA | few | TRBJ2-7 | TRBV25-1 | TGTGCCAGCAGTGACCGGTTGGGGCACGAGCAGTACTTC | CASSDRLGHEQYF
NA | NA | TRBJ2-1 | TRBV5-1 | TGCGCCAGCAGTTTGGCCCACAAACCGGGACGCGTCTTC | CASSLAHKPGRVF
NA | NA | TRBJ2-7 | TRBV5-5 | TGTGCCAGCAGCATTGGACCATTCAGCTCCTACGAGCAGTACTTC | CASSIGPFSSYEQYF
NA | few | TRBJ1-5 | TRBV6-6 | TGTGCCAGCAGTTCCGGACAGTTCAATCAGCCCCAGCATTTT | CASSSGQFNQPQHF
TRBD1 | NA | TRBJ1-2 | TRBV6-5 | TGTGCCAGCAGGAACCCGGGACAGATGCAGAGTGGCTACACCTTC | CASRNPGQMQSGYTF
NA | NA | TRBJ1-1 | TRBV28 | TGTGCCAGCAGTTTGGGACAAATGAACACTGAAGCTTTCTTT | CASSLGQMNTEAFF
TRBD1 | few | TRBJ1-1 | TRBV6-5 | TGTGCCAGCAGTTCGTTAGCAGGGGGCGGTGAAGCTTTCTTT | CASSSLAGGGEAFF
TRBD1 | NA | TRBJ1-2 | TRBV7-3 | TGTGCCAGCAGTCCTGGACAGGGGGCCTATGGCTACACCTTC | CASSPGQGAYGYTF
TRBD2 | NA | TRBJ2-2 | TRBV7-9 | TGTGCCAGCAGCACAGGACTAGCGGGACTGACCGGGGAGCTGTTTTTT | CASSTGLAGLTGELFF
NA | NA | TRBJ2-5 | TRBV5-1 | TGCGCCAGCAGCTCGGGACTCGGGGGAGGGACCCAGTACTTC | CASSSGLGGGTQYF
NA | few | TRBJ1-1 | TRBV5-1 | TGCGCCAGCAGCCCGTTAAAGAACACTGAAGCTTTCTTT | CASSPLKNTEAFF
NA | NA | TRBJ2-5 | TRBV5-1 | TGCGCCAGCAGCTTGGGGCAGCCCCCTCGGGAGACCCAGTACTTC | CASSLGQPPRETQYF
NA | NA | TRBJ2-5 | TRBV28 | TGTGCCAGCAGCCTAAACCGGGCCTTGGGGGGAGAGACCCAGTACTTC | CASSLNRALGGETQYF
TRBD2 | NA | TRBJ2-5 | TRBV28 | TGTGCCAGCAGTGTTAGCGGGGGACAAGAGACCCAGTACTTC | CASSVSGGQETQYF
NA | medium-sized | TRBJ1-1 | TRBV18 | TGTGCCAGCTCCCAGAACAGCCAGAACACTGAAGCTTTCTTT | CASSQNSQNTEAFF
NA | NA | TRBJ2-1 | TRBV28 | TGTGCCAGCAGTACGCAGGGAGCTGAGCAGTTCTTC | CASSTQGAEQFF
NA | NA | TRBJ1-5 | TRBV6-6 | TGTGCCAGTGAAGTTTTGGGCGCGGGGCAGCCCCAGCATTTT | CASEVLGAGQPQHF
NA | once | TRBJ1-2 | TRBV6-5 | TGTGCCAGCAGTTACACAGTAGACACACCGGATGGCTACACCTTC | CASSYTVDTPDGYTF
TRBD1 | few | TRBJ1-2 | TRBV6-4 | TGTGCCAGCAGTGACCCACCGGACAGGGCCCTACATGGCTACACCTTC | CASSDPPDRALHGYTF
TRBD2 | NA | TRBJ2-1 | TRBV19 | TGTGCCAGTAGTATGGAACTAGCGGGAGGGTGGCACAATGAGCAGTTCTTC | CASSMELAGGWHNEQFF
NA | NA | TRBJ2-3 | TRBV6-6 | TGTGCCAGCAGTCAGACTCCGGATACGCAGTATTTT | CASSQTPDTQYF
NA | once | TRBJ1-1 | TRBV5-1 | TGCGCCAGCAGCTTGGGGATACCCTTAGGGGTGATCATGGAAGCTTTCTTT | CASSLGIPLGVIMEAFF
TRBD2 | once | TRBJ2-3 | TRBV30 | TGTGCCTGGAGTTTCGGACTAGCGGGAGCAAACACAGATACGCAGTATTTT | CAWSFGLAGANTDTQYF
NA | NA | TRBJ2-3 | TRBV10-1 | TGCGCCAGCAGTGAGTTCCTGATGGATACGCAGTATTTT | CASSEFLMDTQYF